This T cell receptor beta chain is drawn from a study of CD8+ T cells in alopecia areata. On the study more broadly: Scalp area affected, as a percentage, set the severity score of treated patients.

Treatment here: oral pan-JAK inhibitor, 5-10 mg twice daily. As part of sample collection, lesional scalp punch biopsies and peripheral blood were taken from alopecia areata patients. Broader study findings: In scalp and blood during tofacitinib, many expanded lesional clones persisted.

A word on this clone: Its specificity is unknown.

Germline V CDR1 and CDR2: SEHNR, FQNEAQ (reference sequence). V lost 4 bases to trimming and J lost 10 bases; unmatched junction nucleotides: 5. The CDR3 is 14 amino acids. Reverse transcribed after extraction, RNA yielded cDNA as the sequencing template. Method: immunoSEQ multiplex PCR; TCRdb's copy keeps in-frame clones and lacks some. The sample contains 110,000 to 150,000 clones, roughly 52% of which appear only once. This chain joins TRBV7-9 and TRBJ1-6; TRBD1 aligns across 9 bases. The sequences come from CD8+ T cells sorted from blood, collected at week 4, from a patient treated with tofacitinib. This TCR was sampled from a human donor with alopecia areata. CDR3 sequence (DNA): TGTGCCAGCAGCTCGACAGGGGGGCCCTCACCCCTCCACTTT. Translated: CASSSTGGPSPLHF.